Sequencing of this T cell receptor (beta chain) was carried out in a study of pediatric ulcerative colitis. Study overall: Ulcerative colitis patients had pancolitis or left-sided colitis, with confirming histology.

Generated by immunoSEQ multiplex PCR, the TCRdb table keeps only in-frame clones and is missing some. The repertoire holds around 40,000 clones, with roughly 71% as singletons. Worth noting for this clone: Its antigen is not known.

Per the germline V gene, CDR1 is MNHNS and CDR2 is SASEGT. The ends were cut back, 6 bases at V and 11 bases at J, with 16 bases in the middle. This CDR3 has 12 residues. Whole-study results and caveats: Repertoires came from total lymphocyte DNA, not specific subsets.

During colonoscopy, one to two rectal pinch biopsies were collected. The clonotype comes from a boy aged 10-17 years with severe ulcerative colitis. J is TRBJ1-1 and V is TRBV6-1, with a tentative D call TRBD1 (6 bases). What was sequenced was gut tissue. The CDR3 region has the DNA TGTGCCAGCAGGGGGTCGGGGGCGCTTGCTTTCTTT. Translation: CASRGSGALAFF.